The clone carrying this TCR beta chain showed up many times. Its antigen is not known. The source of the sample is a study of T cells in Graves' hyperthyroidism and ophthalmopathy. Overall study results and limits: The model predicted ophthalmopathy a median around 6.5 months before onset. Clonotypes that were expanded in thyroid above 0.001 mostly appeared in blood too.

The study left out patients who had uncontrolled infection, other autoimmune disease, pregnancy or lactation. Cells are PBMCs isolated from about 10 ml of fresh blood. Amplified regions were TCR beta CDR3 sequences from RNA transcripts. Initially, a first-round RT-PCR of the TCR CDR3 employed the HTBI primer set. In TCRdb, the multiplex PCR reads were re-called with MiXCR into one record per CDR3 protein. The sample carries 450,000 to 600,000 distinct CDR3 sequences, around 15% recorded once. V was trimmed by 2 bases and J by 3 bases, leaving 14 bases between them. From germline, CDR1 is MNHEY and CDR2 SVGEGT. The CDR3 is made up of 16 amino acids.

The receptor was isolated from a woman between 40 and 55 years old with Graves' hyperthyroidism. Material for sequencing was blood. The chain combines TRBV6-2 or TRBV6-3 with TRBJ2-1; D tentatively reads TRBD1 or TRBD2 (6 bases each). CDR3 DNA: TGTGCCAGCAGTTACGTCGGGGGCGCGGGCTACAATGAGCAGTTCTTC. It yields the protein CASSYVGGAGYNEQFF.